A few counts support the clone carrying this T cell receptor (beta chain). Antigen unknown. These data come from a study of CD8+ T cells in alopecia areata. Study context: Those treated were given oral tofacitinib at 5 to 10 mg twice daily. Notes on the study in general: Clonality was higher in lesional than normal scalp, especially in alopecia totalis/universalis. Possibly as an HLA-related effect, TCR sharing across patients appeared less clear than in mice.

Between the trimmed V and J ends, which lost 7 bases and 6 bases, there was a span of 15 bases. Germline CDR1 reads MNHEY; CDR2 reads SVGAGI. This CDR3 is 13 amino acids long. Investigators isolated RNA and reverse transcribed it into cDNA to act as the sequencing template. Here immunoSEQ multiplex PCR was the method, and the copy in TCRdb shows in-frame clones only, minus some. This sample carries roughly 130,000 clones, around 50% of them seen once, and the ten largest clones take 3.5% to 5%. The sequencing here drew on CD4+ T cells sorted from blood, taken at week 0. The source is a human donor with alopecia areata. J is TRBJ1-1 and V is TRBV6-5; D perhaps matches TRBD1 (6 bases). CDR3 nucleotide sequence: TGTGCCAGCACACAGGGTCGGGGCGCTGAAGCTTTCTTT. Protein sequence: CASTQGRGAEAFF.